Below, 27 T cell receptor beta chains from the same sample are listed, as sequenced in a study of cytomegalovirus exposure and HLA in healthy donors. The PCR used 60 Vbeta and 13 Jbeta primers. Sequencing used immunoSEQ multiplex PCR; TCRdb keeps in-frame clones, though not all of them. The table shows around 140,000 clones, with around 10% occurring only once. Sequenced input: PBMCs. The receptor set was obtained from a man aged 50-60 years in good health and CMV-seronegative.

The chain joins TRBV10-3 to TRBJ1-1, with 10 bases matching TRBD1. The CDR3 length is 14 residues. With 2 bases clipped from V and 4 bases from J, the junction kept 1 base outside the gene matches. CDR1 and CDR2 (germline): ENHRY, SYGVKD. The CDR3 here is CAISEDRGLTEAFF. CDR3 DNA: TGTGCCATCAGTGAGGACAGGGGGCTCACTGAAGCTTTCTTT.

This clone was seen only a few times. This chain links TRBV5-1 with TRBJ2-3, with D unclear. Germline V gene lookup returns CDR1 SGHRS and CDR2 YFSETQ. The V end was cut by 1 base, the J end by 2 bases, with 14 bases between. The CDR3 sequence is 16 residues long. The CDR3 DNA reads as TGCGCCAGCAGCTTGACAAGCCCAGGCCCCACAGATACGCAGTATTTT. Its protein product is CASSLTSPGPTDTQYF.

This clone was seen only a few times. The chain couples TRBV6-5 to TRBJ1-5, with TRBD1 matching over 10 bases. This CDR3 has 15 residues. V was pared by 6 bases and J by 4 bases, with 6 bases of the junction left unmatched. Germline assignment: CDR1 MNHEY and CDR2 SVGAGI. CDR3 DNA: TGTGCCAGCAGCTCGACAGGGGGCCGTAATCAGCCCCAGCATTTT. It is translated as CASSSTGGRNQPQHF.

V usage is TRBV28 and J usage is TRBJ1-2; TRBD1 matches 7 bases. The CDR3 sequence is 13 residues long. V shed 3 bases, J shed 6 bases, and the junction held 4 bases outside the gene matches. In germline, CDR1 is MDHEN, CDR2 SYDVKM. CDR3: CASSLGTANGYTF. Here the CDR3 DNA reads TGTGCCAGCAGTTTGGGGACAGCGAATGGCTACACCTTC.

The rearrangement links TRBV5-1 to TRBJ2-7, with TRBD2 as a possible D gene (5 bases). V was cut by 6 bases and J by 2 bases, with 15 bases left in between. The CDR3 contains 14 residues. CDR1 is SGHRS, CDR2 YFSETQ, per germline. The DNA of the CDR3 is TGCGCCAGCAACCCCTCCGCGGGCGCCTACGAGCAGTACTTC. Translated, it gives CASNPSAGAYEQYF. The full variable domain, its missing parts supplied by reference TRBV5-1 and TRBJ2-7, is KAGVTQTPRYLIKTRGQQVTLSCSPISGHRSVSWYQQTPGQGLQFLFEYFSETQRNKGNFPGRFSGRQFSNSRSEMNVSTLELGDSALYLCASNPSAGAYEQYFGPGTRLTVT.

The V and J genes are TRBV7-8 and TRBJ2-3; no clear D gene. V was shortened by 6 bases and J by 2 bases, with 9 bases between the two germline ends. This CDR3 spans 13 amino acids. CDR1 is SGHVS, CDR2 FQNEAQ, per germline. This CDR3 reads CASSFSLTDTQYF. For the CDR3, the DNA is TGTGCCAGCAGTTTTAGTCTCACAGATACGCAGTATTTT.

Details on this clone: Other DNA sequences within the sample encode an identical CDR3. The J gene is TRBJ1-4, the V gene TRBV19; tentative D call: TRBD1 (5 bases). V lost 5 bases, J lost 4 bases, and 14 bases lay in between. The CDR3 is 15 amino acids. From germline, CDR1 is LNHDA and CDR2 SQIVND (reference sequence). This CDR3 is CASSLQRQLNEKLFF. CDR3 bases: TGTGCCAGTAGTCTCCAAAGACAGCTTAATGAAAAACTGTTTTTT.

Here the CDR3 DNA reads TGCGCCAGTCAGAACCAACAGGGGGCGGGTGGCTACACCTTC. Translated: CASQNQQGAGGYTF. The chain recombines TRBV5-1 with TRBJ1-2, with 9 bases identical to TRBD1. V lost 8 bases to trimming and J lost 7 bases; unmatched junction nucleotides: 12. The germline V gene has CDR1 SGHRS and CDR2 YFSETQ. This CDR3 is built from 14 residues.

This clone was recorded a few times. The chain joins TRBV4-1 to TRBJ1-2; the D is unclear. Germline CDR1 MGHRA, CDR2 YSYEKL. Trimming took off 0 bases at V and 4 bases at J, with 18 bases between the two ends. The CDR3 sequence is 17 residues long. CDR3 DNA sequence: TGCGCCAGCAGCCAAGACCCGAGGGCAGCCCCCCTCTATGGCTACACCTTC. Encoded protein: CASSQDPRAAPLYGYTF.

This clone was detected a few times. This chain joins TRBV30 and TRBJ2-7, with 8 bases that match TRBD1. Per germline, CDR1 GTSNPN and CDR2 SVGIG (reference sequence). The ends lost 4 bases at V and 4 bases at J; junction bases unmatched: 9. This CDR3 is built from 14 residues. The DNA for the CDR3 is TGTGCCTGGACAGGGGGCCGAGAACCTTACGAGCAGTACTTC. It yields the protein CAWTGGREPYEQYF.

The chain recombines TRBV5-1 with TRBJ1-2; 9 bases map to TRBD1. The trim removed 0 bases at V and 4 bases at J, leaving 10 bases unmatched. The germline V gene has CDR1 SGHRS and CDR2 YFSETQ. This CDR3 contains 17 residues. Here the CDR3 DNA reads TGCGCCAGCAGCTTGGGTCAAACAGGGGGCGCAGTCTATGGCTACACCTTC. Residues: CASSLGQTGGAVYGYTF.

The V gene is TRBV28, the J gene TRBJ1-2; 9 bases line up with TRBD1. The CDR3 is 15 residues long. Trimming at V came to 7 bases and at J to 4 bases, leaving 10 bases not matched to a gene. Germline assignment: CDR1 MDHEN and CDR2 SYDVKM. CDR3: CASTTGGAGGYGYTF. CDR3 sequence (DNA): TGTGCCAGCACCACAGGGGGCGCCGGGGGCTATGGCTACACCTTC.

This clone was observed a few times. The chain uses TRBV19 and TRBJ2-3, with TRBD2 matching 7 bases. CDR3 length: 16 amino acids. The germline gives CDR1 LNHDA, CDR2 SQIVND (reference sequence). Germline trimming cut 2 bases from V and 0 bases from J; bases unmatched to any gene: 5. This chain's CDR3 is CASSISGAGSTDTQYF. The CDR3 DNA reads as TGTGCCAGTAGTATAAGCGGGGCAGGGAGCACAGATACGCAGTATTTT.

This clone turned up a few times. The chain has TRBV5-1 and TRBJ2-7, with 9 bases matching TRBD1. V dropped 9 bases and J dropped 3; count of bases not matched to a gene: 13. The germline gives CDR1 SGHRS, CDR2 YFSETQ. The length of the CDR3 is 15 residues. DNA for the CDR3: TGCGCCAACTGTCTAGGACAGGGGCTGGACTACGAGCAGTACTTC. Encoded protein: CANCLGQGLDYEQYF.

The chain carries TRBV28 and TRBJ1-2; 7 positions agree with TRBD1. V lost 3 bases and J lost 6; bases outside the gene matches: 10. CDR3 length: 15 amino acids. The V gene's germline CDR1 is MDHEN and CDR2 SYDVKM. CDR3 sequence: CASSLPWRGTDGYTF. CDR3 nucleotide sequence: TGTGCCAGCAGTTTGCCTTGGAGGGGGACAGATGGCTACACCTTC.

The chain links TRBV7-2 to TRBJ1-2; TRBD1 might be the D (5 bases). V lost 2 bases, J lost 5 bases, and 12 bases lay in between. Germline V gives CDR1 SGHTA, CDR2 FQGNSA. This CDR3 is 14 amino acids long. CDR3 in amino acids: CASSLPGGWYGYTF. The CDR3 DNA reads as TGTGCCAGCAGCTTACCGGGGGGGTGGTATGGCTACACCTTC.

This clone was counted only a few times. CDR3 amino acids: CASSSSGGIGYNEQFF. CDR3 bases: TGTGCCAGCAGCTCTAGCGGGGGCATCGGCTACAATGAGCAGTTCTTC. The rearrangement joins TRBV11-2 to TRBJ2-1; the match to TRBD2 covers 10 bases. The germline CDR1 and CDR2 sequences are SGHAT and FQNNGV. V was pared by 4 bases and J by 3 bases, with 6 bases of the junction left unmatched. There are 16 residues in the CDR3.

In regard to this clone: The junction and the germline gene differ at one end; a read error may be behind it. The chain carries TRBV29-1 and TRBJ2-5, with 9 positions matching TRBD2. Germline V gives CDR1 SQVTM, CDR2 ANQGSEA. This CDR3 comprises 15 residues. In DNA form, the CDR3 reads TGCAGCGCTGAAAGGCCTAGCGGGGTGGGTGAGACCCAGTACTTC. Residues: CSAERPSGVGETQYF.

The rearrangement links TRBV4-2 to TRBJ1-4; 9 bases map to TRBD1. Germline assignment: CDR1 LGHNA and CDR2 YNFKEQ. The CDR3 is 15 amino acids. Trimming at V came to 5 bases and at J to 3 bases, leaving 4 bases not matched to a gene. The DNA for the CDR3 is TGTGCCAGCAGCGCACAGGGGGCGGCTAATGAAAAACTGTTTTTT. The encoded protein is CASSAQGAANEKLFF.

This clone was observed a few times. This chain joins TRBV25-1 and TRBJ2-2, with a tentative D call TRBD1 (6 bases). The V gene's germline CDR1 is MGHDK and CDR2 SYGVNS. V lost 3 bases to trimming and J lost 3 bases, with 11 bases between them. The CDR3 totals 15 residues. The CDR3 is CASSETGSYTGELFF. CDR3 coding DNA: TGTGCCAGCAGTGAGACAGGTTCTTACACCGGGGAGCTGTTTTTT.

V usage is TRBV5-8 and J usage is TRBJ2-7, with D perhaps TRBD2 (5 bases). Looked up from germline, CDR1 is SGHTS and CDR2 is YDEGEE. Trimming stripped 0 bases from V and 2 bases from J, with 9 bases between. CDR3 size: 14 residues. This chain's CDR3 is CASSLESGPYEQYF. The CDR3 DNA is TGTGCCAGCAGCTTGGAGAGCGGACCCTACGAGCAGTACTTC.

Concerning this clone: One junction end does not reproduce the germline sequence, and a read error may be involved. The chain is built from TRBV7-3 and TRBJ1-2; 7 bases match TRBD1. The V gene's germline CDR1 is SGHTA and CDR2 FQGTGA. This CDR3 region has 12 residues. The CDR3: CASSLTGAGYTF. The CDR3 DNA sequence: TGTGCCAGCAGCCTAACAGGGGCCGGCTACACCTTC.

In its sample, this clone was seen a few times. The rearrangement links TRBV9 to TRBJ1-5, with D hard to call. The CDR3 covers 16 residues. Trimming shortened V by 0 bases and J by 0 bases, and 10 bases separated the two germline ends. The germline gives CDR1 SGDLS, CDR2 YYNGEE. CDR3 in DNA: TGTGCCAGCAGCGTAGCTCTAGCAGGTAGCAATCAGCCCCAGCATTTT. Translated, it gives CASSVALAGSNQPQHF. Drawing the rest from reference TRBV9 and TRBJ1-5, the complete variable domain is DSGVTQTPKHLITATGQRVTLRCSPRSGDLSVYWYQQSLDQGLQFLIQYYNGEERAKGNILERFSAQQFPDLHSELNLSSLELGDSALYFCASSVALAGSNQPQHFGDGTRLSIL.

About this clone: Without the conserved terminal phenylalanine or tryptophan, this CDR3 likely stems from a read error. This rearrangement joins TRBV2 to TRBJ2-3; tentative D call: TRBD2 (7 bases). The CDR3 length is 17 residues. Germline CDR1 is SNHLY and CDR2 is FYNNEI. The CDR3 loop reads CASSELVEGGSTDTQYL. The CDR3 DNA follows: TGTGCCAGCAGTGAACTGGTCGAGGGGGGGAGCACCGATACGCAGTATTTG.

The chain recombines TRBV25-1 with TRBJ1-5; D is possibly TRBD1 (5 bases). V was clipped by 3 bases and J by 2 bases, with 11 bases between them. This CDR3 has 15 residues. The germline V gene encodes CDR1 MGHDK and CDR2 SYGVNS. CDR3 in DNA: TGTGCCAGCAGTGAGCATGGGGCTGGCAATCAGCCCCAGCATTTT. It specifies CASSEHGAGNQPQHF.

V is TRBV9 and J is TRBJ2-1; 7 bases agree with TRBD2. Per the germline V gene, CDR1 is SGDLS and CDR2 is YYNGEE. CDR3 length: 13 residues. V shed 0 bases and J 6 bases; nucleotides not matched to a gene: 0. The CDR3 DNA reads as TGTGCCAGCAGCGTAGGCGGGGGCAATGAGCAGTTCTTC. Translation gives CASSVGGGNEQFF.

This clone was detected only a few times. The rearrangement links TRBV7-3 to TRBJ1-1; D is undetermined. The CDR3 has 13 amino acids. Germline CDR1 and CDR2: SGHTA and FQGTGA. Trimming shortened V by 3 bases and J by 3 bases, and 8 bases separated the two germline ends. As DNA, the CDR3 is TGTGCCAGCAGCTTCCAACCAGACACTGAAGCTTTCTTT. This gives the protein CASSFQPDTEAFF.